One sample yielded the 6 T cell receptor beta chains listed below, sequenced in a study of blood T cell repertoires in COVID-19. Data came from immunoSEQ multiplex PCR; TCRdb stores just in-frame clones and leaves some out. The repertoire holds around 200,000 clones, more than 70% seen once, with 5.6% in the top ten. Material for sequencing was PBMCs or T cells enriched from blood (not recorded which). These receptors were obtained from a man in his forties with acute COVID-19.

The J gene is TRBJ1-1, the V gene TRBV19; 7 positions match TRBD1. The CDR3 is 14 amino acids. V dropped 7 bases and J dropped 4; count of bases not matched to a gene: 9. CDR1 is LNHDA, CDR2 SQIVND, per germline (reference sequence). The CDR3 reads CASITTGRSTEAFF. For the CDR3, the DNA is TGTGCCAGTATCACGACAGGGAGATCCACTGAAGCTTTCTTT.

The genes are TRBV28 and TRBJ2-7; weak D call: TRBD1 (5 bases). The germline V gene encodes CDR1 MDHEN and CDR2 SYDVKM. Trimming left V 3 bases short and J 2 bases short, with 14 bases between. The CDR3 extends over 15 amino acids. CDR3 bases: TGTGCCAGCAGTTTGGAGCAGGGATTTACCTACGAGCAGTACTTC. Its translation: CASSLEQGFTYEQYF.

A single count supports this clone. The chain is built from TRBV19 and TRBJ2-1; 11 nucleotides line up with TRBD1. V shed 5 bases, J shed 8 bases, and the junction held 8 bases outside the gene matches. The length of the CDR3 is 15 residues. CDR1 is LNHDA and CDR2 is SQIVND in the germline V gene (reference sequence). CDR3 DNA: TGTGCCAGTAGTGGACAGGGGGCAGGAGGCCATGAGCAGTTCTTC. Translating it yields CASSGQGAGGHEQFF.

The chain is built from TRBV2 and TRBJ2-5; TRBD1 might be the D (7 bases). CDR3 length: 15 residues. V lost 5 bases to trimming and J lost 5 bases, with 18 bases between them. CDR1 is SNHLY, CDR2 FYNNEI, per germline. The CDR3 DNA is TGTGCCAGCAGTCCGCGGGAAAGGGGGCGGGAGACCCAGTACTTC. Residues: CASSPRERGRETQYF.

The chain has TRBV28 and TRBJ1-2; tentatively, D is TRBD1 (6 bases). The CDR3 loop spans 16 amino acids. CDR1 and CDR2 from the germline V gene are MDHEN and SYDVKM. V was cut by 2 bases and J by 2 bases, with 15 bases left in between. In DNA form, the CDR3 reads TGTGCCAGCAGTTTAAGGGGACAAGGGCCCAACTATGGCTACACCTTC. Its translation is CASSLRGQGPNYGYTF.

The chain combines TRBV5-6 with TRBJ1-1; D unresolved. The length of the CDR3 is 14 residues. V was trimmed by 4 bases and J by 4 bases, leaving 14 bases between them. Germline CDR1 and CDR2: SGHDT and YYEEEE. The chain's CDR3 is CASSEGGMSTEAFF. The CDR3 nucleotides are TGTGCCAGCAGCGAGGGAGGGATGAGCACTGAAGCTTTCTTT.